The T cell receptor beta chain described here comes from a study of cytomegalovirus exposure and HLA in healthy donors. V shed 5 bases and J 4 bases; nucleotides not matched to a gene: 14. Germline V gene data show CDR1 as SGDLS and CDR2 as YYNGEE. CDR3 length: 17 amino acids. This clone was seen just once. The PCR employed 60 Vbeta primers together with 13 Jbeta primers. The assay was immunoSEQ multiplex PCR, and TCRdb's table has in-frame clones only and misses some. Altogether approximately 52,000 clones are present, roughly 70% being singletons, with the ten largest covering around a third. V gene TRBV9 combines with J gene TRBJ2-5, with TRBD2 matching 10 bases. The sample taken for sequencing was PBMCs. This receptor was taken from a man aged 35-49 years in good health and CMV-seropositive. CDR3 residues: CASSPSGGGRYGETQYF. DNA of the CDR3: TGTGCCAGCAGTCCAAGCGGGGGGGGCCGATATGGAGAGACCCAGTACTTC. Full variable domain (outside the CDR3, taken from reference TRBV9 and TRBJ2-5): DSGVTQTPKHLITATGQRVTLRCSPRSGDLSVYWYQQSLDQGLQFLIQYYNGEERAKGNILERFSAQQFPDLHSELNLSSLELGDSALYFCASSPSGGGRYGETQYFGPGTRLLVL.